A single sample is the source of the 5 T cell receptor beta chains below, sequenced in a study of blood T cell repertoires in COVID-19. Repertoires were generated with immunoSEQ multiplex PCR, while TCRdb's copy carries only in-frame clones and drops some. The sample holds about 190,000 clones, nearly 90% seen once. Sequencing was performed on peripheral blood. These receptor sequences come from a man between 45 and 60 years old with acute or convalescent COVID-19.

This rearrangement joins TRBV28 to TRBJ2-7; perhaps TRBD2 as D (5 bases). Germline-derived CDR1 and CDR2 are MDHEN and SYDVKM. V dropped 5 bases and J dropped 7 bases, with 15 bases sitting between them. The CDR3 totals 13 residues. The CDR3 nucleotides read TGTGCCAGCAGTGCAGGACTCCCGGGTGAGCAGTACTTC. It encodes CASSAGLPGEQYF. The full variable domain, completed using reference TRBV28 and TRBJ2-7, is DVKVTQSSRYLVKRTGEKVFLECVQDMDHENMFWYRQDPGLGLRLIYFSYDVKMKEKGDIPEGYSVSREKKERFSLILESASTNQTSMYLCASSAGLPGEQYFGPGTRLTVT.

V is TRBV28 and J is TRBJ1-5; D is possibly TRBD1 (6 bases). Germline V lookup: CDR1 MDHEN, CDR2 SYDVKM. V lost 8 bases and J 5 bases, leaving 16 bases between the germline ends. CDR3 length: 14 residues. The CDR3 coding sequence is TGTGCCAGCTCTGGACAGCCAATTTATCAGCCCCAGCATTTT. Its protein is CASSGQPIYQPQHF.

This chain links TRBV7-6 with TRBJ2-3, with 9 nucleotides matching TRBD2. Germline loops: CDR1 SGHVS, CDR2 FNYEAQ. The CDR3 runs to 16 residues. The trim removed 4 bases at V and 5 bases at J, leaving 10 bases unmatched. The CDR3 bases are TGTGCCAGCAGCTCTTCCTTAGCGGGGGTGTTAGATACGCAGTATTTT. This gives the protein CASSSSLAGVLDTQYF.

The chain couples TRBV10-2 to TRBJ2-7; 13 nucleotides align to TRBD2. The CDR3 is made up of 14 amino acids. The V segment lost 7 bases and the J segment 3 bases; nucleotides outside the gene matches: 3. Germline CDR1 reads WSHSY; CDR2 reads SAAADI. CDR3 DNA sequence: TGCGCCAGCATTGGGACTAGCGGGAACTACGAGCAGTACTTC. Amino acid sequence: CASIGTSGNYEQYF.

This rearrangement joins TRBV5-3 to TRBJ1-5; D gene ambiguous. TRBV5-3 is recorded as an ORF, its role being uncertain. Trimming took 3 bases from V and 6 from J, leaving 19 bases between them. The CDR3 totals 16 residues. The chain's CDR3 is CARSYLTELAGQPQHF. CDR3 nucleotides: TGTGCCAGAAGCTATCTGACGGAACTGGCGGGTCAGCCCCAGCATTTT.